This T cell receptor (beta chain) was found in a study of blood T cells in healthy people across ages. Study outcomes and limitations: With donor CMV status unknown, expanded clonotype changes were possibly confounded. As age increased, TCR beta diversity per million T cells fell in a roughly linear fashion.

The authors ran a second PCR of 7 to 11 cycles using a sample-barcoded 5' primer and a J-beta primer mix. TCRdb analysed the 5' RACE reads with MiXCR anew, one entry per CDR3 protein. In the table there are roughly 1.7 million distinct CDR3 sequences, around 35% of which are singletons. This clonotype was counted a few times. The antigen is undetermined. The CDR3 length is 15 residues. Trimming took 4 bases from V and 4 from J, leaving 14 bases between them. Looked up from germline, CDR1 is SEHNR and CDR2 is FQNEAQ (reference sequence). The rearrangement joins TRBV7-9 to TRBJ2-1; D unclear. Sequencing used blood. The receptor was isolated from a woman in her twenties or thirties in good health. The CDR3 spells CASSSSSTAYNEQFF. CDR3 nucleotide sequence: TGTGCCAGCAGCTCTTCGTCGACGGCGTACAATGAGCAGTTCTTC.